This is a list of T cell receptor beta chains from one sample in a study of OX40 agonist ivuxolimab in advanced cancers. The protocol was immunoSEQ multiplex PCR, while the TCRdb copy is restricted to in-frame clones and leaves out a portion. The table records over 50,000 clones, nearly 90% of them present only once. The sample was CD4+ or CD8+ T cells sorted from blood, taken in a trial of the OX40 agonist ivuxolimab. Receptors were obtained from an adult with an advanced solid tumor such as melanoma, head and neck, liver or kidney cancer. Both conserved end residues are part of each CDR3. Fields, in order: D gene, V gene, clone size, J gene, CDR3 DNA, CDR3 protein. D genes are given only for firm matches. Clone size is not always given. Where it is, it says once, few, many or a class for expanded clones.

d_gene: .; v_gene: TRBV11-3; abundance: .; j_gene: TRBJ2-2; CDR3nt: TGTGCCAGCCAAAGCGGGTGGATTGAAGGCGGGGAGCTGTTTTTT; CDR3aa: CASQSGWIEGGELFF
d_gene: TRBD1; v_gene: TRBV18; abundance: .; j_gene: TRBJ2-7; CDR3nt: TGTGCCAGCTCACCCGGTGGGACAGGGGTCGAGCAGTACTTC; CDR3aa: CASSPGGTGVEQYF
d_gene: TRBD1; v_gene: TRBV4-1; abundance: .; j_gene: TRBJ1-1; CDR3nt: TGCGCCAGCAGCCAACCCCGGGACAGGGGGCTTCGTGCTTTCTTT; CDR3aa: CASSQPRDRGLRAFF
d_gene: TRBD1; v_gene: TRBV9; abundance: .; j_gene: TRBJ2-6; CDR3nt: TGTGCCAGCAGCGTAGCCTCCGGGACAGGGGCTGGGGCCAACGTCCTGACTTTC; CDR3aa: CASSVASGTGAGANVLTF
d_gene: .; v_gene: TRBV19; abundance: few; j_gene: TRBJ2-5; CDR3nt: TGTGCCAGTAGTTGGGGGTATAAGGTCCAAGAGACCCAGTACTTC; CDR3aa: CASSWGYKVQETQYF
d_gene: .; v_gene: TRBV11-3; abundance: .; j_gene: TRBJ2-1; CDR3nt: TGTGCCAGCAGCTTCTTGGCTTACAATGAGCAGTTCTTC; CDR3aa: CASSFLAYNEQFF
d_gene: .; v_gene: TRBV28; abundance: .; j_gene: TRBJ1-1; CDR3nt: TGTGCCAGCAGTTTAATTTGGGCTGAAGCTTTCTTT; CDR3aa: CASSLIWAEAFF
d_gene: .; v_gene: TRBV18; abundance: .; j_gene: TRBJ2-2; CDR3nt: TGTGCCAGCTCACCCCGAGGGCAGGGGCCGACCGGGGAGCTGTTTTTT; CDR3aa: CASSPRGQGPTGELFF
d_gene: .; v_gene: TRBV29-1; abundance: .; j_gene: TRBJ2-7; CDR3nt: TGCAGCGTGGAAAAGGATAGCTACGAGCAGTACTTC; CDR3aa: CSVEKDSYEQYF
d_gene: TRBD1; v_gene: TRBV5-1; abundance: .; j_gene: TRBJ2-1; CDR3nt: TGCGCCAGCACCCGGGACAGGGTGGGTGAGCAGTTCTTC; CDR3aa: CASTRDRVGEQFF
d_gene: .; v_gene: TRBV5-5; abundance: .; j_gene: TRBJ1-5; CDR3nt: TGTGCCAGCAGCTTGGACGGGCAACGAAATCAGCCCCAGCATTTT; CDR3aa: CASSLDGQRNQPQHF
d_gene: .; v_gene: TRBV28; abundance: .; j_gene: TRBJ1-2; CDR3nt: TGTGCCAGCAGCCTCCAAGACTATGGCTACACCTTC; CDR3aa: CASSLQDYGYTF
d_gene: TRBD1; v_gene: TRBV5-1; abundance: .; j_gene: TRBJ1-2; CDR3nt: TGCGCCAGCAGCTTGGGGGACAGCACGCGAAGCGGCTACACCTTC; CDR3aa: CASSLGDSTRSGYTF
d_gene: .; v_gene: TRBV5-1; abundance: .; j_gene: TRBJ2-2; CDR3nt: TGCGCCAGCAGCTTGGGCATCACCGGGGAGCTGTTTTTT; CDR3aa: CASSLGITGELFF
d_gene: TRBD1; v_gene: TRBV10-3; abundance: .; j_gene: TRBJ1-6; CDR3nt: TGTGCCATCAGGGCCGACAACAGGGGCGGGTCACCCCTCCACTTT; CDR3aa: CAIRADNRGGSPLHF
d_gene: TRBD1; v_gene: TRBV30; abundance: .; j_gene: TRBJ2-4; CDR3nt: TGTGCCTGGAGTCGGACAGGGGGTACCAAAAACATTCAGTACTTC; CDR3aa: CAWSRTGGTKNIQYF
d_gene: .; v_gene: TRBV14; abundance: .; j_gene: TRBJ2-5; CDR3nt: TGTGCCAGCAGCCAGCGGAGAGAGACCCAGTACTTC; CDR3aa: CASSQRRETQYF
d_gene: TRBD2; v_gene: TRBV6-4; abundance: .; j_gene: TRBJ2-2; CDR3nt: TGTGCCAGCCCCCACCCAATAACTAGCGGACCCACCGGGGAGCTGTTTTTT; CDR3aa: CASPHPITSGPTGELFF
d_gene: .; v_gene: TRBV7-6; abundance: .; j_gene: TRBJ2-5; CDR3nt: TGTGCCAGCAACAGGGATCGAGAGACCCAGTACTTC; CDR3aa: CASNRDRETQYF
d_gene: .; v_gene: TRBV10-2; abundance: .; j_gene: TRBJ1-1; CDR3nt: TGCGCCAGCATGGGGGAGCCGCTTTGGACTGAAGCTTTCTTT; CDR3aa: CASMGEPLWTEAFF
d_gene: .; v_gene: TRBV6-5; abundance: .; j_gene: TRBJ1-3; CDR3nt: TGTGCCAGCAGAAACTCTGGAAACACCATATATTTT; CDR3aa: CASRNSGNTIYF
d_gene: .; v_gene: TRBV5-1; abundance: .; j_gene: TRBJ1-6; CDR3nt: TGCGCCAGCAGGTCCTCAGGGGCGGGGGAATCACCCCTCCACTTT; CDR3aa: CASRSSGAGESPLHF